These T cell receptor beta chains were read from a single sample in a study of blood T cell repertoires in COVID-19. TCRdb keeps only in-frame clones here, not all; method: immunoSEQ multiplex PCR. Altogether approximately 88,000 clones are present, under 90% being singletons, with the ten largest covering roughly 15%. The sample consisted of peripheral blood. Receptors originate from a woman between 65 and 79 years old with acute or convalescent COVID-19. Both conserved end residues are part of each CDR3. A D gene is named only where the DNA matches it firmly. Rows give clone size only sometimes, using once, few, many, or a class for an expanded clone.

d_gene: .
v_gene: TRBV10-1
len: 15
j_gene: TRBJ1-6
abundance: few
CDR3nt: TGCGCCAGCAGTGAGTTAGCAGGGTGGCTTTCACCCCTCCACTTT
CDR3aa: CASSELAGWLSPLHF

d_gene: .
v_gene: TRBV19
len: 14
j_gene: TRBJ2-3
abundance: .
CDR3nt: TGTGCCAGTAGTATTCGGCAGGGCTCAGATACGCAGTATTTT
CDR3aa: CASSIRQGSDTQYF

d_gene: .
v_gene: TRBV7-9
len: 12
j_gene: TRBJ1-2
abundance: .
CDR3nt: TGTTCGGTTCCGGGCCAGGGGTTTGGCTACACCTTC
CDR3aa: CSVPGQGFGYTF

d_gene: TRBD1
v_gene: TRBV11-3
len: 14
j_gene: TRBJ1-6
abundance: .
CDR3nt: TGTGCCAGCAGCCCTAGGGGGCGCGATTCCCCCCTCCACTTT
CDR3aa: CASSPRGRDSPLHF

d_gene: TRBD2
v_gene: TRBV4-2
len: 16
j_gene: TRBJ2-3
abundance: .
CDR3nt: TGTGCCAGCAGCCAATCCTTGCGGGGGGGCCTCGATACGCAGTATTTT
CDR3aa: CASSQSLRGGLDTQYF

d_gene: .
v_gene: TRBV3-1/TRBV3-2
len: 15
j_gene: TRBJ2-5
abundance: .
CDR3nt: TGTGCCAGCGGACGGAGTGCGGGGGCCCAAGAGACCCAGTACTTC
CDR3aa: CASGRSAGAQETQYF

d_gene: TRBD2
v_gene: TRBV6-1
len: 16
j_gene: TRBJ2-3
abundance: .
CDR3nt: TGTGCCAGCAGTGAAGGACTAGCGGGAGGCACAGATACGCAGTATTTT
CDR3aa: CASSEGLAGGTDTQYF

d_gene: .
v_gene: TRBV12-3/TRBV12-4
len: 12
j_gene: TRBJ1-2
abundance: .
CDR3nt: TGTGCCAGCAGTGGACTGAACTATGGCTACACCTTC
CDR3aa: CASSGLNYGYTF

d_gene: .
v_gene: TRBV3-1/TRBV3-2
len: 18
j_gene: TRBJ2-6
abundance: .
CDR3nt: TGTGCCAGCAGCCCCACCACCGTGCGGGGCCTTCAGGCCAACGTCCTGACTTTC
CDR3aa: CASSPTTVRGLQANVLTF

d_gene: .
v_gene: TRBV23-1
len: 15
j_gene: TRBJ2-2
abundance: .
CDR3nt: TGCGCCAGCAGTCATTCCCCAAACAAGACCGGGGAGCTGTTTTTT
CDR3aa: CASSHSPNKTGELFF

d_gene: TRBD2
v_gene: TRBV9
len: 15
j_gene: TRBJ2-1
abundance: once
CDR3nt: TGTGCCAGCAGCGCAGGAACTAGCGGGGTCGATGAGCAGTTCTTC
CDR3aa: CASSAGTSGVDEQFF

d_gene: TRBD2
v_gene: TRBV10-3
len: 16
j_gene: TRBJ2-1
abundance: .
CDR3nt: TGTGCCATCAGAGAGGGACTAGCGAACCCCTACAATGAGCAGTTCTTC
CDR3aa: CAIREGLANPYNEQFF

d_gene: TRBD1
v_gene: TRBV7-9
len: 16
j_gene: TRBJ1-4
abundance: .
CDR3nt: TGTGCCAGCAGCTTCGGACAGGGGGATGGAGGTGAAAAACTGTTTTTT
CDR3aa: CASSFGQGDGGEKLFF

d_gene: .
v_gene: TRBV2
len: 14
j_gene: TRBJ2-3
abundance: .
CDR3nt: TGTGCCAGCAGTAGGCAGACTAGCACAGATACGCAGTATTTT
CDR3aa: CASSRQTSTDTQYF

d_gene: .
v_gene: TRBV27
len: 15
j_gene: TRBJ1-5
abundance: .
CDR3nt: TGTGCCAGCAGTTTAATCCCGACAGTTAATCAGCCCCAGCATTTT
CDR3aa: CASSLIPTVNQPQHF

d_gene: TRBD1
v_gene: TRBV6-1
len: 16
j_gene: TRBJ2-2
abundance: once
CDR3nt: TGTGCCAGCAGTGCCCCAGGGGGCGCCGTCACCGGGGAGCTGTTTTTT
CDR3aa: CASSAPGGAVTGELFF

d_gene: TRBD1
v_gene: TRBV5-8
len: 17
j_gene: TRBJ1-4
abundance: .
CDR3nt: TGTGCCAGCAGCAGACACAGGGGGGATGCAACTAATGAAAAACTGTTTTTT
CDR3aa: CASSRHRGDATNEKLFF

d_gene: .
v_gene: TRBV2
len: 15
j_gene: TRBJ2-3
abundance: .
CDR3nt: TGTGCCAGCAGGGACCCGGACACATCCACAGATACGCAGTATTTT
CDR3aa: CASRDPDTSTDTQYF